This T cell receptor (beta chain) derives from a study of lymphopenia after photon versus proton radiotherapy. Libraries were prepared by immunoSEQ multiplex PCR; TCRdb keeps only in-frame clonotypes and omits some of them. The sample holds some 64,000 clones, 87% seen once. This clone was observed a handful of times. This CDR3 has 14 residues. The V gene end was trimmed by 5 bases and the J gene end by 2 bases; junction bases not matched to a gene: 2. Germline loops: CDR1 MNHNS, CDR2 SASEGT. The J gene is TRBJ1-2, the V gene TRBV6-1, with 10 nucleotides matching TRBD1. The source of this sequence is a man older than 75 with esophageal cancer. Source: peripheral blood, taken from a patient treated with proton-based radiotherapy. CDR3 DNA sequence: TGTGCCAGCAGTCTGGACAGGGGGAACTATGGCTACACCTTC. This encodes CASSLDRGNYGYTF.